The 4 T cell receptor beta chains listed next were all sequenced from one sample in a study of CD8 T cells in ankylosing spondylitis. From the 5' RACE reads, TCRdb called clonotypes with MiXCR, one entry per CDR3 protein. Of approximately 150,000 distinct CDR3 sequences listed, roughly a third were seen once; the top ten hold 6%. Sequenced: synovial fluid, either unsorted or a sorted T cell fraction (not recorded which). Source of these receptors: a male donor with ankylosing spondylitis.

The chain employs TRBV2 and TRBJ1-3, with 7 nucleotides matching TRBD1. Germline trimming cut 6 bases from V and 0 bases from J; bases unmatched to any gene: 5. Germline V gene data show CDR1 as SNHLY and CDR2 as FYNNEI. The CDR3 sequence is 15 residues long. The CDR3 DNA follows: TGTGCCAGCAGCGTACAGGGGTACTCTGGAAACACCATATATTTT. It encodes CASSVQGYSGNTIYF.

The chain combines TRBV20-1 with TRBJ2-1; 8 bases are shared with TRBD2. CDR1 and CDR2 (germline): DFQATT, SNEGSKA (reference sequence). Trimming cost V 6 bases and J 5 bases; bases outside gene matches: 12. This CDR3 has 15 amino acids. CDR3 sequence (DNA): TGCAGTGCCGACGGACTAGCCGGCAACGACAATGAGCAGTTCTTC. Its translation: CSADGLAGNDNEQFF.

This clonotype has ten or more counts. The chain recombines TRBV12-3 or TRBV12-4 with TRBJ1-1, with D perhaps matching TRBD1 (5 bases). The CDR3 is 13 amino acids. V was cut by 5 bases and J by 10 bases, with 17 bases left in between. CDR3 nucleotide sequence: TGTGCCAGCAGTAAACTACAGGCCGGGGGAGCTTTCTTT. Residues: CASSKLQAGGAFF.

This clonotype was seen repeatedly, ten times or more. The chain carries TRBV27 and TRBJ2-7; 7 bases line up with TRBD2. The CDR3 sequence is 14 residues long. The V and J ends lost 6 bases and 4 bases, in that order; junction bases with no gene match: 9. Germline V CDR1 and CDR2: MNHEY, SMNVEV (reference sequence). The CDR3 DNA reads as TGTGCCAGCAGCGGACGGGGGGTTCGGTACGAGCAGTACTTC. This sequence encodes CASSGRGVRYEQYF.